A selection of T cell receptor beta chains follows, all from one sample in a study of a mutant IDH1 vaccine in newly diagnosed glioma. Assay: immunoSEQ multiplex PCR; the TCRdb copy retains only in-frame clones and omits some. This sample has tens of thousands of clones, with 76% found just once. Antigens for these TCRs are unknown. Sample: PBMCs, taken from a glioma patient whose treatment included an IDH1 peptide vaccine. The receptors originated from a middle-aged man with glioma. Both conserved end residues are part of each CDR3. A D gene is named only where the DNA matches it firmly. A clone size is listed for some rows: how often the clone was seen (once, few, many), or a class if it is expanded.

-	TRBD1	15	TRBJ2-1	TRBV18	TGTGCCAGCTCACGTGGCGGGACAGGGTCGCATGAGCAGTTCTTC	CASSRGGTGSHEQFF
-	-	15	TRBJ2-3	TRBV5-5	TGTGCCAGCAGCTTGGGACTCCTTCACACAGATACGCAGTATTTT	CASSLGLLHTDTQYF
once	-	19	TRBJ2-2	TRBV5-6	TGTGCCAGCAGCCGAAGACGACAGGGAGGAGGGGGCTGGTCCGGGGAGCTGTTTTTT	CASSRRRQGGGGWSGELFF
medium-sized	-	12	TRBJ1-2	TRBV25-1	TGTGCCAGCAGTGAATCCCCCTATGGCTACACCTTC	CASSESPYGYTF
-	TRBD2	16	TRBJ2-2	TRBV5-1	TGCGCCAGCAGCCCGGGACTAGCGGGAGCCACCGGGGAGCTGTTTTTT	CASSPGLAGATGELFF
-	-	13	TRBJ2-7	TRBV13	TGTGCCAGCAGCCCCCAGAGAGGGGACGGGCAGTACTTC	CASSPQRGDGQYF
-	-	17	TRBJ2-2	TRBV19	TGTGCCAGTCGACAGGTTCCCCAGTCCCTTCCCACCGGGGAGCTGTTTTTT	CASRQVPQSLPTGELFF
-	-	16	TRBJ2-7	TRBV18	TGTGCCAGCTCACCGCCCCCGAGCGGCGGGTTGGGGGAGCAGTACTTC	CASSPPPSGGLGEQYF
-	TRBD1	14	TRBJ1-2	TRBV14	TGTGCCAGCAGCCTCGGACAGGGGGCTCAAGGCTACACCTTC	CASSLGQGAQGYTF
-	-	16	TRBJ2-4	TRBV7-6	TGTGCCAGCAGTCCTGTGGCCAGCTCAGCCAAAAACATTCAGTACTTC	CASSPVASSAKNIQYF
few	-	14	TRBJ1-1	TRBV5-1	TGCGCCAGCAGCTTATTACAGGGATCCCCTGAAGCTTTCTTT	CASSLLQGSPEAFF
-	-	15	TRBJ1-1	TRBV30	TGTGCCTGGAGTGCCGGACTGGGAACGAACACTGAAGCTTTCTTT	CAWSAGLGTNTEAFF
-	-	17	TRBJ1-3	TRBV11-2	TGTGCCAGCAGCCGGACAAAAACCCTAGTCTCTGGAAACACCATATATTTT	CASSRTKTLVSGNTIYF
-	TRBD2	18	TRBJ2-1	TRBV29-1	TGCAGCGTTGAGGGTAATAGCGGGAGTGGAATCTCCTACAATGAGCAGTTCTTC	CSVEGNSGSGISYNEQFF